These T cell receptor beta chains were read from a single sample in a study of blood T cell repertoires in COVID-19. Here immunoSEQ multiplex PCR was the method, and the copy in TCRdb shows in-frame clones only, minus some. In the table there are roughly 91,000 clones, 84% of which are singletons. Sequencing used peripheral blood. All receptors derive from a man between 65 and 80 years old with active or convalescent COVID-19. Both conserved end residues are part of each CDR3. The listing skips clone size in some rows; elsewhere it reads once, few, many or a size class.

length	V	size	J	CDR3
14	TRBV19	NA	TRBJ2-5	CASSKGQGRETQYF
15	TRBV5-1	NA	TRBJ2-3	CASSLGQGFTDTQYF
13	TRBV3-1/TRBV3-2	NA	TRBJ1-4	CASSFGGPEKLFF
16	TRBV9	NA	TRBJ2-3	CASSVAATGFTDTQYF
13	TRBV5-6	once	TRBJ1-2	CASSLPGSYGYTF
14	TRBV5-6	NA	TRBJ1-5	CASSLLGANQPQHF
14	TRBV3-1/TRBV3-2	once	TRBJ2-3	CASSPISGGDTQYF
18	TRBV3-1/TRBV3-2	NA	TRBJ2-1	CASSQDQPASNEYNEQFF
15	TRBV7-2	NA	TRBJ2-7	CASSQGQGKAYEQYF
15	TRBV3-1/TRBV3-2	NA	TRBJ2-7	CASSQGIGAFYEQYF
14	TRBV2	NA	TRBJ1-2	CASSAERSLYGYTF
15	TRBV19	NA	TRBJ2-1	CASSDSGRGFNEQFF
14	TRBV7-2	NA	TRBJ2-7	CASSLRDREDEQYF